Sequencing of this T cell receptor beta chain was carried out in a study of regulatory T cells in long-lasting Graves disease. CDR3 length: 12 amino acids. Germline V gene data show CDR1 as GTSNPN and CDR2 as SVGIG (reference sequence). V dropped 6 bases and J dropped 8; count of bases not matched to a gene: 8. Regarding time point: newly diagnosed GD, antithyroid drugs for less than 3 months. PBMCs provided the RNA from which the TCR library was made. This clonotype was counted ten times or more. With iRepertoire HTBI primers and Arm-PCR of CDR3 regions, TCR beta libraries were built. TCRdb reanalysed the multiplex PCR reads using MiXCR and keeps one entry per CDR3 protein. The sample has about 620,000 distinct CDR3 sequences; less than 20% are singletons. The same specimen was also included in a second study, on T cells in Graves' hyperthyroidism and ophthalmopathy.

The sample here was peripheral blood mononuclear cells (PBMCs), taken at new diagnosis, from a patient treated with antithyroid drugs. The chain carries TRBV30 and TRBJ1-1, with 8 bases aligning to TRBD1. The receptor was derived from a woman in her 30s with Graves disease. The CDR3 nucleotides are TGTGCCTGCCTCCGGGACAGGAGGGAAGCTTTCTTT. Its protein product is CACLRDRREAFF.